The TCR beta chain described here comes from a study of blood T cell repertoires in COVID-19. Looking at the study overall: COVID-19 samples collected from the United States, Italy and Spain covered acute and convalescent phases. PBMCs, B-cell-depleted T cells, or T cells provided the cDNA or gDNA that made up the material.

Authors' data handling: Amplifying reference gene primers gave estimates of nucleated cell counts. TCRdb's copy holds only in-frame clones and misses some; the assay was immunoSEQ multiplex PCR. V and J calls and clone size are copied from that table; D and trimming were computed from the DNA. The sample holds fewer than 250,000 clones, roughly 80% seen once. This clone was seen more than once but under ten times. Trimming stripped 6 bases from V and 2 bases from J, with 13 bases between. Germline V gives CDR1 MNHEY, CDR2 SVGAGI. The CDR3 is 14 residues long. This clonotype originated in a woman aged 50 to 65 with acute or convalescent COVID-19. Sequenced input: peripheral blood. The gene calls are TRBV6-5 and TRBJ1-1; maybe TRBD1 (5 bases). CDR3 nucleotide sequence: TGTGCCAGCAGCCGCTTTGACAGAAACACTGAAGCTTTCTTT. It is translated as CASSRFDRNTEAFF.